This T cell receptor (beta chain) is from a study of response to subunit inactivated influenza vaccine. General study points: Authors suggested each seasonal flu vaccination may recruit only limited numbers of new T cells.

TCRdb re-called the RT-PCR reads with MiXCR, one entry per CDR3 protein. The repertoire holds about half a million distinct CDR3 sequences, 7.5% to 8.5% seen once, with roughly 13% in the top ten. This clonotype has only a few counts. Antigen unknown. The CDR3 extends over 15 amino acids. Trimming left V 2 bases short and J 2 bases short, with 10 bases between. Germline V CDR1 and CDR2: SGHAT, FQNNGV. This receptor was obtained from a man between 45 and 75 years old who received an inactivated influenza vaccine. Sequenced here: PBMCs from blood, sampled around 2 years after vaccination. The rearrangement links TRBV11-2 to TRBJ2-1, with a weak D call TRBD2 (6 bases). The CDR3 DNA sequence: TGTGCCAGCAGCTTATCCGGGGGACCCTACAATGAGCAGTTCTTC. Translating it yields CASSLSGGPYNEQFF. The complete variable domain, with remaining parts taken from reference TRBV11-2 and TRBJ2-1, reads EAGVAQSPRYKIIEKRQSVAFWCNPISGHATLYWYQQILGQGPKLLIQFQNNGVVDDSQLPKDRFSAERLKGVDSTLKIQPAKLEDSAVYLCASSLSGGPYNEQFFGPGTRLTVL.